This T cell receptor (beta chain) was retrieved from a study of T cell clones after liver transplantation. For the study at large: Immunosuppression withdrawal was tried within 2 years after liver transplantation in this trial. Blood was drawn pre-transplant, before withdrawal, and after full or failed withdrawal.

Germline V lookup: CDR1 LNHDA, CDR2 SQIVND (reference sequence). The V and J ends lost 4 bases and 2 bases, in that order; junction bases with no gene match: 11. The CDR3 is 16 residues long. A remark on this clone: The antigen remains unidentified.

Data came from immunoSEQ multiplex PCR; TCRdb stores just in-frame clones and leaves some out. The table has 70,000 to 80,000 clones, more than 75% seen once. General study results and limits: Circulating graft-donor-reactive CD4 TCRbeta sequences fell significantly post-transplant in 5 of 8 subjects.

The chain has TRBV19 and TRBJ2-7; 7 positions match TRBD1. This sequence was found in a human donor who received a liver transplant. The sequenced sample was CD4+ T cells from blood, obtained before liver transplant. The CDR3 protein is CASSTRRAGTAYEQYF. CDR3 in DNA: TGTGCCAGTAGTACCCGACGGGCCGGGACAGCCTACGAGCAGTACTTC.